This T cell receptor (beta chain) was retrieved from a study of blood T cell repertoires in COVID-19. Across the study: Donors in the United States, Italy and Spain gave samples during acute or convalescent COVID-19. The cDNA or gDNA used as material had been derived from T cells, B-cell-depleted T cells, or PBMCs.

In the authors' workflow: Reference gene primer amplification gave nucleated cell count estimates. Method: immunoSEQ multiplex PCR; TCRdb's copy keeps in-frame clones and lacks some. That table supplies the V and J calls and clone size; D and trimming were determined from the DNA. The repertoire includes some 350,000 clones, around four fifths of them detected once, and about 2.7% sits in the top ten. The sample taken for sequencing was peripheral blood. The source of this sequence is a man aged 25 to 40 with active or convalescent COVID-19.

CDR3 sequence (DNA): TGCAGCGGTGCCCGGGGGACAGGGGGTTACAATGAGCAGTTCTTC. Protein: CSGARGTGGYNEQFF. The rearrangement uses TRBV29-1 and TRBJ2-1; TRBD1 matches at 11 bases. There are 15 residues in the CDR3. The V gene end was trimmed by 7 bases and the J gene end by 4 bases; junction bases not matched to a gene: 9. The germline gives CDR1 SQVTM, CDR2 ANQGSEA.